This T cell receptor beta chain was found in a study of blood T cell repertoires in COVID-19. The table came from immunoSEQ multiplex PCR; TCRdb's copy has only in-frame clones and leaves some out. This table has about 280,000 clones, 85% appearing once. The V end was cut by 0 bases, the J end by 9 bases, with 14 bases between. CDR3 length equals 15 residues. Per germline, CDR1 MNHGY and CDR2 SAAAGT. Sequenced material: peripheral blood. The rearrangement uses TRBV6-8 and TRBJ1-4, with D uncertain. This TCR was sampled from a man aged 50-59 years with active or convalescent COVID-19. The CDR3 DNA sequence: TGTGCCAGCAGTTACTCCGGCTCGGGTATGAAAAAACTGTTTTTT. It codes for CASSYSGSGMKKLFF.